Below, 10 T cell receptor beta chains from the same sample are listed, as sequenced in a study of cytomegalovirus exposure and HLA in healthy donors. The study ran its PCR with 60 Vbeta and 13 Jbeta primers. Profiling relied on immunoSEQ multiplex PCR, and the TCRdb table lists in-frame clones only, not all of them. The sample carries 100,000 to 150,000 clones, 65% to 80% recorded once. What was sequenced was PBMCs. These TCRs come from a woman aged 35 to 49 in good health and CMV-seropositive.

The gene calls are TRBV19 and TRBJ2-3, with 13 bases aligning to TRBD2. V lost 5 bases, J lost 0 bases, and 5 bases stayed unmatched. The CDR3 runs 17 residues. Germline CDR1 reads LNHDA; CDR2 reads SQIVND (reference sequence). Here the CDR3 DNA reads TGTGCCAGTAGTCTTGGGACTAGCGGGACCAGCACAGATACGCAGTATTTT. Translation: CASSLGTSGTSTDTQYF.

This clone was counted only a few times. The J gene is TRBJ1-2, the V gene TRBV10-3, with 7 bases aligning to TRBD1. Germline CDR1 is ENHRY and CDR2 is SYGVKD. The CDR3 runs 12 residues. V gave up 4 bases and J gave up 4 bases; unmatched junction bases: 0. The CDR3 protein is CAISGDSYGYTF. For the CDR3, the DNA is TGTGCCATCAGTGGGGACAGCTATGGCTACACCTTC.

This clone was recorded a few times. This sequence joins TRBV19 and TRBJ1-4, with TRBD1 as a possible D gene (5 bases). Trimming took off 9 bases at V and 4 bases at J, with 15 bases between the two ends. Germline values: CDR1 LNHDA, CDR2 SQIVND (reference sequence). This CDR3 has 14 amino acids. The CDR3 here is CASRDQGGNEKLFF. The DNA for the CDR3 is TGTGCCAGCAGAGACCAGGGCGGTAATGAAAAACTGTTTTTT. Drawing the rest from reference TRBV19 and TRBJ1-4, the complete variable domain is DGGITQSPKYLFRKEGQNVTLSCEQNLNHDAMYWYRQDPGQGLRLIYYSQIVNDFQKGDIAEGYSVSREKKESFPLTVTSAQKNPTAFYLCASRDQGGNEKLFFGSGTQLSVL.

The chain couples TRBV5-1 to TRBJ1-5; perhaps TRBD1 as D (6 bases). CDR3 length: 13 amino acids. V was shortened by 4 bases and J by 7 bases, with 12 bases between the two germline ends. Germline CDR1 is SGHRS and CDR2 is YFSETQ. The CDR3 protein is CASSEGVSQPQHF. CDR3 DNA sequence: TGCGCCAGCAGCGAGGGGGTAAGCCAGCCCCAGCATTTT.

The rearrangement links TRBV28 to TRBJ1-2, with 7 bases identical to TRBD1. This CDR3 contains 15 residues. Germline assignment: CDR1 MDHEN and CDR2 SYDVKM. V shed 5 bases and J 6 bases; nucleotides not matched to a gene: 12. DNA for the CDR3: TGTGCCAGCAGTAGGGCGGACAGGAAGGATGATGGCTACACCTTC. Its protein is CASSRADRKDDGYTF.

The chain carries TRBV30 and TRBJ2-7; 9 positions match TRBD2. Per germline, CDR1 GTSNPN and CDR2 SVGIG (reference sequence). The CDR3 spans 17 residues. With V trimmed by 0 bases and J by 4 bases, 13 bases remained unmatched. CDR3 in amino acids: CAWSVRTSVRTLYEQYF. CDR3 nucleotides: TGTGCCTGGAGTGTACGGACTAGCGTCCGGACTCTTTACGAGCAGTACTTC.

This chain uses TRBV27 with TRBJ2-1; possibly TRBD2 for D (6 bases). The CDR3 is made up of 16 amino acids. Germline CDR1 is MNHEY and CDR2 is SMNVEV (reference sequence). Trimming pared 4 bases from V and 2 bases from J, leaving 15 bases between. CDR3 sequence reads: CASSSSLAPTYNEQFF. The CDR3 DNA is TGTGCCAGCAGTTCCTCTCTAGCGCCGACCTACAATGAGCAGTTCTTC.

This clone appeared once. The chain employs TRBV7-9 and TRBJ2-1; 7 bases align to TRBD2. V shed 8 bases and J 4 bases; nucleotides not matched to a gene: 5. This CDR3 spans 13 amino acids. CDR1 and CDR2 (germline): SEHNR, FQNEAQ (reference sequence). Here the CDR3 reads CASQGLSYNEQFF. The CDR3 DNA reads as TGTGCCAGCCAGGGACTATCGTACAATGAGCAGTTCTTC. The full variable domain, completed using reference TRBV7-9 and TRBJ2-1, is DTGVSQNPRHKITKRGQNVTFRCDPISEHNRLYWYRQTLGQGPEFLTYFQNEAQLEKSRLLSDRFSAERPKGSFSTLEIQRTEQGDSAMYLCASQGLSYNEQFFGPGTRLTVL.

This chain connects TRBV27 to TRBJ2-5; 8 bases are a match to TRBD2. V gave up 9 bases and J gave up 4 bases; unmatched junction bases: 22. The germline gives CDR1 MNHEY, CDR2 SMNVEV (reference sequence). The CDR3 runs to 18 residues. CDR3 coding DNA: TGTGCCAGTGCTAGTCCGGGACTAGGGATCCAAGGGGTAGAGACCCAGTACTTC. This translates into CASASPGLGIQGVETQYF.

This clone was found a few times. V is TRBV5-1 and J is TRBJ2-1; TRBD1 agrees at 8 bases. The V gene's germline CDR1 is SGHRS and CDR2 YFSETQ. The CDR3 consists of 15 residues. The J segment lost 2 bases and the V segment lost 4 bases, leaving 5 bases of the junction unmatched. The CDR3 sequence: CASSPQGAPYNEQFF. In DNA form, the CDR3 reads TGCGCCAGCAGCCCCCAGGGGGCCCCCTACAATGAGCAGTTCTTC.